Shown below are 18 T cell receptor beta chains from a single sample sequenced in a study of patients and donors after allogeneic stem cell transplantation. TCRdb reanalysed the RT-PCR reads using MiXCR and keeps one entry per CDR3 protein. The data hold 100,000 to 130,000 distinct CDR3 sequences, with around 33% observed a single time. What was sequenced was blood, either unsorted or a sorted T cell fraction (not recorded which). These TCRs come from a human donor who was either an allogeneic HSCT recipient or a stem cell or donor lymphocyte infusion donor (not recorded which). It is not recorded whose cells these are; they may come from a transplant donor.

V gene TRBV7-8 combines with J gene TRBJ2-2, with TRBD2 matching over 7 bases. V was pared by 5 bases and J by 5 bases, with 5 bases of the junction left unmatched. CDR3 length equals 14 residues. CDR1 is SGHVS, CDR2 FQNEAQ, per germline. The CDR3 bases are TGTGCCAGCAGCGTGCGGGAGAATACCGGGGAGCTGTTTTTT. This codes for CASSVRENTGELFF.

This chain joins TRBV21-1 and TRBJ2-7; the DNA was not compared with TRBD2, the D call given in the table. TRBV21-1 is listed as a pseudogene. The length of the CDR3 is 19 residues. CDR3 sequence (DNA): TGTGCCAGCAGCAAAGCGGATGCTAGCGGGAGGGATAGCTCCTACGAGCAGTACTTC. It translates to CASSKADASGRDSSYEQYF.

The V and J genes are TRBV3-1 and TRBJ2-7, with TRBD2 as a possible D gene (6 bases). V lost 3 bases to trimming and J lost 4 bases, with 16 bases between them. This CDR3 comprises 15 residues. CDR1 LGHDT and CDR2 YNNKEL come from the germline V gene (reference sequence). The CDR3 reads CASSHSSGASYEQYF. CDR3 nucleotides: TGTGCCAGCAGCCATAGTAGCGGAGCAAGTTACGAGCAGTACTTC.

V is TRBV20-1 and J is TRBJ2-3; D gene uncertain. Germline CDR1 is DFQATT and CDR2 is SNEGSKA (reference sequence). This CDR3 region has 11 residues. Trimming stripped 3 bases from V and 6 bases from J, with 7 bases between. For the CDR3, the DNA is TGCAGTGCTAGCGGTGTGGATACGCAGTATTTT. Protein: CSASGVDTQYF.

The count of this clonotype is one. This chain uses TRBV12-3 or TRBV12-4 with TRBJ2-3, with 9 positions matching TRBD2. The CDR3 runs 16 residues. J was trimmed by 6 bases and V by 4 bases; bases with no gene match: 11. The CDR3 DNA follows: TGTGCCAGCAGTTCCCTCTCGGGTAGCGGGAGTGATACGCAGTATTTT. The encoded protein is CASSSLSGSGSDTQYF.

The chain employs TRBV9 and TRBJ2-1, with no clear D. V lost 4 bases and J 9 bases, leaving 23 bases between the germline ends. CDR1 SGDLS and CDR2 YYNGEE come from the germline V gene. The CDR3 sequence is 16 residues long. The CDR3 region has the DNA TGTGCCAGCAGCCCCTCCTCCGGCACCAGTTTGGGTGAGCAGTTCTTC. It specifies CASSPSSGTSLGEQFF.

This chain uses TRBV29-1 with TRBJ1-2; D uncertain. There are 12 residues in the CDR3. V was cut by 4 bases and J by 2 bases, with 8 bases left in between. The germline V gene has CDR1 SQVTM and CDR2 ANQGSEA. In DNA, the CDR3 is TGCAGCGTTGTCAGACCGAACTATGGCTACACCTTC. Residues: CSVVRPNYGYTF.

V and J are TRBV28 and TRBJ2-1; perhaps TRBD2 as D (6 bases). The ends were cut back, 6 bases at V and 10 bases at J, with 13 bases in the middle. Germline V CDR1 and CDR2: MDHEN, SYDVKM. This CDR3 has 12 amino acids. The chain's CDR3 is CASRGGLREQFF. The CDR3 region has the DNA TGTGCCAGCAGGGGAGGACTAAGGGAGCAGTTCTTC.

The rearrangement links TRBV12-3 or TRBV12-4 to TRBJ1-4; no clear D. V shed 5 bases and J shed 7 bases, with 20 bases lying between them. CDR3 length: 16 amino acids. This CDR3 reads CASSPNKLLRGEKLFF. The CDR3 nucleotides are TGTGCCAGCAGTCCGAACAAACTGCTTCGGGGTGAAAAACTGTTTTTT.

This clonotype was seen only a few times. In nucleotides, the CDR3 is TGCAGTGCTACAGCCCAGACAGACTACGAGCAGTACTTC. Encoded protein: CSATAQTDYEQYF. The J gene is TRBJ2-7, the V gene TRBV20-1; D possibly corresponds to TRBD1 (5 bases). Germline V gives CDR1 DFQATT, CDR2 SNEGSKA (reference sequence). The V end lost 4 bases, the J end lost 3 bases, and 13 bases lay between the germline ends. There are 13 residues in the CDR3.

The V and J genes are TRBV20-1 and TRBJ2-4; D is unresolved. This CDR3 comprises 12 residues. Between the trimmed V and J ends, which lost 3 bases and 8 bases, there was a span of 11 bases. CDR1 and CDR2 (germline): DFQATT, SNEGSKA (reference sequence). CDR3 amino acids: CSASSFSDIQYF. The CDR3 region has the DNA TGCAGTGCTAGTTCCTTTAGTGACATTCAGTACTTC.

The sample holds a few counts of this clonotype. The V call is TRBV28, the J call TRBJ1-5; weak D call: TRBD1 (5 bases). Trimming removed 3 bases from V and 1 base from J, with 13 bases in between. The CDR3 runs 16 residues. Germline values: CDR1 MDHEN, CDR2 SYDVKM. This chain's CDR3 is CASSFPMWGSNQPQHF. CDR3 nucleotide sequence: TGTGCCAGCAGTTTCCCGATGTGGGGGAGCAATCAGCCCCAGCATTTT.

The chain combines TRBV27 with TRBJ2-7, with D possibly being TRBD2 (5 bases). The V gene lost 6 bases and the J gene lost 4 bases, with 13 bases spanning the gap. Germline V gene data show CDR1 as MNHEY and CDR2 as SMNVEV (reference sequence). The CDR3 extends over 13 amino acids. The chain's CDR3 is CASSPVWEYEQYF. CDR3 DNA: TGTGCCAGCAGCCCTGTGTGGGAGTACGAGCAGTACTTC.

CDR3 in amino acids: CSATRDIYGYTF. In nucleotides, the CDR3 is TGCAGTGCTACCCGGGACATCTATGGCTACACCTTC. The chain recombines TRBV20-1 with TRBJ1-2; tentative D call: TRBD1 (6 bases). The CDR3 extends over 12 amino acids. Trimming removed 4 bases at V and 4 bases at J, with 10 bases between. Germline-derived CDR1 and CDR2 are DFQATT and SNEGSKA (reference sequence).

The J gene is TRBJ1-1, the V gene TRBV6-5; the D gene is possibly TRBD1 (5 bases). V gave up 6 bases and J gave up 5 bases, with 16 bases separating them. Germline assignment: CDR1 MNHEY and CDR2 SVGAGI. The CDR3 is 14 residues long. CDR3 nucleotide sequence: TGTGCCAGCAGACGAAGCAGGGAAGGTACTGAAGCTTTCTTT. Translation gives CASRRSREGTEAFF.

In this sample, this clonotype turned up a few times. The chain links TRBV24-1 to TRBJ2-7; D remains unclear. V was trimmed by 7 bases and J by 5 bases, leaving 14 bases between them. Germline CDR1 and CDR2: KGHDR and SFDVKD. This CDR3 comprises 13 residues. The DNA of the CDR3 is TGTGCCACCAGCGGCCCTAACAGTAACGAGCAGTACTTC. Translation: CATSGPNSNEQYF.

The chain carries TRBV6-5 and TRBJ1-6, with 8 bases lining up with TRBD1. Trimming took 5 bases from V and 9 from J; bases not matched to a gene: 9. Germline V gene lookup returns CDR1 MNHEY and CDR2 SVGAGI. This CDR3 has 15 residues. The CDR3 here is CASSGLDREISPLHF. In DNA form, the CDR3 reads TGTGCCAGCAGTGGCCTGGACAGGGAAATTTCACCCCTCCACTTT.

The rearrangement uses TRBV28 and TRBJ2-7; D is possibly TRBD1 or TRBD2 (5 bases each). This CDR3 has 14 amino acids. Trimming took 7 bases from V and 5 from J, leaving 18 bases between them. Germline CDR1 and CDR2: MDHEN and SYDVKM. CDR3 sequence reads: CASNRGAGTHEQYF. For the CDR3, the DNA is TGTGCCAGCAATCGAGGGGCCGGGACCCACGAGCAGTACTTC.